This T cell receptor (beta chain) appears in the sequencing data of a study of glioma-infiltrating T cells after dendritic cell vaccination. Study-wide points: Longer survival after dendritic cell vaccination followed higher pretreatment TIL content.

Time point specified: after dendritic cell vaccination, including at tumor progression/relapse. As to this clone: Antigen: not known.

Primers: 60 V beta forward and 13 J beta reverse. Measured with immunoSEQ multiplex PCR; TCRdb has only the in-frame clones, and not every one. The sample holds about 90,000 clones; 75% to 90% are singletons and the top ten take roughly 6.8%. Trimming shortened V by 6 bases and J by 0 bases, and 12 bases separated the two germline ends. The CDR3 loop spans 14 amino acids. The germline CDR1 and CDR2 sequences are KGHSH and LQKENI. The TCR was taken from a human donor with glioblastoma. Sequenced here: blood, sampled after dendritic cell vaccination. The chain recombines TRBV18 with TRBJ2-7; a weak D match, TRBD1 (6 bases). The chain's CDR3 is CASSQGLPSYEQYF. CDR3 DNA: TGTGCCAGCTCTCAGGGGCTCCCCTCCTACGAGCAGTACTTC.